These 29 T cell receptor beta chains were sequenced from one sample in a study of T cell repertoires in cytomegalovirus infection. MiXCR, run by TCRdb on the reads, gives a single entry per CDR3 protein. This sample carries about 27,000 distinct CDR3 sequences, around a fifth of them seen once, and the ten largest clones take about 82%. Antigens of these TCRs are unknown. Material: CD8+ T cells from cultured PBMCs, obtained from culture after CMV antigen stimulation. The receptors stem from a human donor in good health (CMV status not recorded). Some clones in this sample may be carry-over from other donors' samples.

The rearrangement uses TRBV5-8 and TRBJ2-7; D not resolved. V lost 1 base and J lost 7, with 9 bases in between. The CDR3 has 12 residues. CDR1 SGHTS and CDR2 YDEGEE come from the germline V gene. CDR3 amino acids: CASSLSIGEQYF. For the CDR3, the DNA is TGTGCCAGCAGCTTGTCGATAGGGGAGCAGTACTTC.

This clonotype was picked up a small number of times. The chain employs TRBV7-2 and TRBJ1-3, with TRBD1 matching 7 bases. CDR3 length: 15 residues. The V segment lost 5 bases and the J segment 0 bases; nucleotides outside the gene matches: 4. Germline V gene lookup returns CDR1 SGHTA and CDR2 FQGNSA. The CDR3 DNA follows: TGTGCCAGCAGCCCCCGGACAGGCTCTGGAAACACCATATATTTT. Amino acid sequence: CASSPRTGSGNTIYF.

This clonotype was seen at least ten times. Since no conserved phenylalanine or tryptophan closes the CDR3, a read error is the likely cause. No DNA is shown, since the ends of the CDR3 on it are uncertain; the CDR3 is the one TCRdb lists. The chain carries TRBV7-3 and TRBJ1-2; the table names TRBD1, a call not compared with the DNA. The CDR3 is 12 amino acids long, termini counted. CDR1 is SGHTA and CDR2 is FQGTGA in the germline V gene. CDR3 sequence reads: CASHRPPGTDRC.

This chain links TRBV3-1 with TRBJ1-1; 8 bases map to TRBD1. CDR1 is LGHDT and CDR2 is YNNKEL in the germline V gene (reference sequence). The V gene end was trimmed by 3 bases and the J gene end by 6 bases; junction bases not matched to a gene: 9. The CDR3 spans 15 residues. The DNA of the CDR3 is TGTGCCAGCAGCCAGCCGACAGGGGTAGCTTCTGAAGCTTTCTTT. Protein product: CASSQPTGVASEAFF.

This clonotype was counted many times. This rearrangement joins TRBV12-3 or TRBV12-4 to TRBJ1-2; unclear D gene. The germline V and J ends were trimmed by 2 bases and 4 bases, with 8 bases remaining between them. There are 13 residues in the CDR3. The CDR3 region has the DNA TGTGCCAGCAGTTTACCATGGGGCTATGGCTACACCTTC. Its protein product is CASSLPWGYGYTF.

V gene TRBV28 combines with J gene TRBJ2-1; TRBD2 aligns across 10 bases. This CDR3 contains 15 residues. CDR1 is MDHEN, CDR2 SYDVKM, per germline. The V gene end was trimmed by 7 bases and the J gene end by 5 bases; junction bases not matched to a gene: 8. In DNA form, the CDR3 reads TGTGCCAGCACCGGAGGGACTAGCGAGGACAATGAGCAGTTCTTC. It translates to CASTGGTSEDNEQFF. The variable domain in full, completed from reference TRBV28 and TRBJ2-1, reads DVKVTQSSRYLVKRTGEKVFLECVQDMDHENMFWYRQDPGLGLRLIYFSYDVKMKEKGDIPEGYSVSREKKERFSLILESASTNQTSMYLCASTGGTSEDNEQFFGPGTRLTVL.

This clonotype was seen a handful of times. The chain employs TRBV7-9 and TRBJ1-1; D perhaps matches TRBD1 (6 bases). Germline CDR1 is SEHNR and CDR2 is FQNEAQ (reference sequence). This CDR3 has 15 amino acids. V dropped 5 bases and J dropped 1 base, with 14 bases sitting between them. The DNA of the CDR3 is TGTGCCAGCAGCGCCCCGGGACACCCGAACACTGAAGCTTTCTTT. Translation gives CASSAPGHPNTEAFF.

This chain uses TRBV5-5 with TRBJ2-7, with 8 bases that match TRBD2. The V segment lost 3 bases and the J segment 4 bases; nucleotides outside the gene matches: 12. Germline CDR1 SGHKS, CDR2 YYEKEE (reference sequence). The CDR3 has 16 residues. CDR3 region: CASSSGGGPYFYEQYF. The CDR3 DNA reads as TGTGCCAGCAGCTCGGGAGGGGGACCGTATTTTTACGAGCAGTACTTC.

The gene calls are TRBV7-9 and TRBJ2-7, with TRBD1 matching over 9 bases. The V segment lost 4 bases and the J segment 4 bases; nucleotides outside the gene matches: 5. This CDR3 contains 14 residues. Germline lookup yields CDR1 SEHNR and CDR2 FQNEAQ (reference sequence). CDR3 loop: CASSSGTGWYEQYF. In DNA form, the CDR3 reads TGTGCCAGCAGCTCCGGGACAGGGTGGTACGAGCAGTACTTC.

This clonotype came up a few times. J is TRBJ1-1 and V is TRBV12-3 or TRBV12-4, with unresolved D. This CDR3 comprises 12 residues. Trimming took off 3 bases at V and 4 bases at J, with 6 bases between the two ends. Written as DNA, the CDR3 is TGTGCCAGCAGTTTTTTAGGCACTGAAGCTTTCTTT. As protein: CASSFLGTEAFF.

The chain links TRBV12-3 or TRBV12-4 to TRBJ1-3; no firm D call. The V and J ends lost 6 bases and 2 bases respectively, with 11 bases between them. The CDR3 contains 14 residues. The CDR3 nucleotides read TGTGCCAGCAGCCCTGGGGTAGCTGGAAACACCATATATTTT. Residues: CASSPGVAGNTIYF.

The chain carries TRBV7-2 and TRBJ1-2, with TRBD1 as a possible D gene (5 bases). This CDR3 has 18 amino acids. In germline, CDR1 is SGHTA, CDR2 FQGNSA. V gave up 3 bases and J gave up 6 bases, with 26 bases separating them. CDR3 amino acids: CASSLNSGRGESVDGYTF. DNA for the CDR3: TGTGCCAGCAGCTTGAATTCGGGGAGGGGCGAGAGTGTGGATGGCTACACCTTC.

The rearrangement uses TRBV7-6 and TRBJ2-1, with 9 bases that match TRBD1. The CDR3 is made up of 15 amino acids. After removal of 2 bases from V and 9 bases from J, the junction contained 8 bases not matched to a gene. Germline V gene data show CDR1 as SGHVS and CDR2 as FNYEAQ. The CDR3 protein is CASSLILDRGSEQFF. Written as DNA, the CDR3 is TGTGCCAGCAGCTTAATCCTGGACAGGGGAAGTGAGCAGTTCTTC.

This clonotype occurred a few times. This chain links TRBV6-5 with TRBJ2-7; D remains unclear. This CDR3 contains 12 residues. Trimming took off 5 bases at V and 5 bases at J, with 10 bases between the two ends. Germline V gene sequence: CDR1 MNHEY, CDR2 SVGAGI. The CDR3: CASSPGGNEQYF. The CDR3 nucleotides are TGTGCCAGCAGTCCGGGTGGGAACGAGCAGTACTTC.

V gene TRBV28 combines with J gene TRBJ1-1, with TRBD1 matching 7 bases. From germline, CDR1 is MDHEN and CDR2 SYDVKM. V was pared by 3 bases and J by 11 bases, with 9 bases of the junction left unmatched. The CDR3 consists of 13 residues. The CDR3 protein is CASSFSTGFGAFF. The CDR3 DNA follows: TGTGCCAGCAGTTTCTCGACAGGGTTCGGTGCTTTCTTT.

The chain couples TRBV7-9 to TRBJ1-2, with 10 bases fitting TRBD1. CDR1 is SEHNR, CDR2 FQNEAQ, per germline (reference sequence). V gave up 0 bases and J gave up 9 bases; unmatched junction bases: 10. The length of the CDR3 is 16 residues. CDR3 coding DNA: TGTGCCAGCAGCTTAGCTGGTTGGGACAGGGGATCCAGCTACACCTTC. Amino acids: CASSLAGWDRGSSYTF.

The CDR3 reads CASSFRQGGDTQYF. As DNA, the CDR3 is TGTGCCAGCAGCTTCCGACAGGGCGGGGATACGCAGTATTTT. The chain employs TRBV7-2 and TRBJ2-3; 7 bases map to TRBD1. Looked up from germline, CDR1 is SGHTA and CDR2 is FQGNSA. The CDR3 totals 14 residues. With V trimmed by 3 bases and J by 6 bases, 6 bases remained unmatched.

This CDR3 reads CASSMLAGGIDEQYF. The CDR3 nucleotides read TGTGCCAGCAGCATGTTAGCGGGAGGGATAGACGAGCAGTACTTC. The genes are TRBV7-8 and TRBJ2-7; 11 bases line up with TRBD2. The CDR3 has 15 residues. Germline values: CDR1 SGHVS, CDR2 FQNEAQ. The ends lost 5 bases at V and 5 bases at J; junction bases unmatched: 8.

A few counts support this clonotype. The rearrangement links TRBV7-2 to TRBJ2-3, with 10 positions matching TRBD2. The germline V gene encodes CDR1 SGHTA and CDR2 FQGNSA. The CDR3 covers 15 residues. J gave up 5 bases and V 4 bases, and 6 bases lay outside the gene matches. CDR3 in DNA: TGTGCCAGCAGCTCAACTAGCGGGGCTTTAGATACGCAGTATTTT. It translates to CASSSTSGALDTQYF.

The chain recombines TRBV5-5 with TRBJ2-2; 7 positions match TRBD1. The germline V gene encodes CDR1 SGHKS and CDR2 YYEKEE (reference sequence). The CDR3 is 15 residues long. Trimming at V came to 4 bases and at J to 3 bases, leaving 6 bases not matched to a gene. CDR3 loop: CASSPTGWDTGELFF. The CDR3 bases are TGTGCCAGCAGCCCGACAGGGTGGGACACCGGGGAGCTGTTTTTT.

This clonotype was detected a few times. The V and J genes are TRBV7-9 and TRBJ1-2; 9 nucleotides match TRBD1. Germline V gene lookup returns CDR1 SEHNR and CDR2 FQNEAQ (reference sequence). The CDR3 sequence is 16 residues long. The ends lost 8 bases at V and 5 bases at J; junction bases unmatched: 15. The CDR3 is CASSSPTGTGTYGYTF. The CDR3 bases are TGTGCCAGCTCCTCCCCGACCGGGACAGGGACTTATGGCTACACCTTC.

The chain couples TRBV19 to TRBJ1-5, with a possible D match to TRBD1 (5 bases). V lost 3 bases, J lost 4 bases, and 13 bases lay in between. This CDR3 spans 15 amino acids. Germline CDR1 and CDR2: LNHDA and SQIVND (reference sequence). CDR3 bases: TGTGCCAGTAGTATTCCGGGACTGTTGAATCAGCCCCAGCATTTT. This sequence encodes CASSIPGLLNQPQHF. The full variable domain, rest sourced from reference TRBV19 and TRBJ1-5, is DGGITQSPKYLFRKEGQNVTLSCEQNLNHDAMYWYRQDPGQGLRLIYYSQIVNDFQKGDIAEGYSVSREKKESFPLTVTSAQKNPTAFYLCASSIPGLLNQPQHFGDGTRLSIL.

This clonotype was observed many times. The genes are TRBV6-2 or TRBV6-3 and TRBJ2-2; weak D call: TRBD2 (6 bases). V dropped 6 bases and J dropped 8 bases, with 13 bases sitting between them. Per the germline V gene, CDR1 is MNHEY and CDR2 is SVGEGT. This CDR3 spans 13 amino acids. The CDR3 reads CASRWGLGGELFF. As DNA, the CDR3 is TGTGCCAGCAGATGGGGACTCGGAGGGGAGCTGTTTTTT.

The chain has TRBV7-2 and TRBJ1-5; a possible D gene is TRBD1 (5 bases). This CDR3 comprises 15 residues. Germline CDR1 reads SGHTA; CDR2 reads FQGNSA. V shed 5 bases and J shed 2 bases, with 13 bases lying between them. The CDR3 nucleotides are TGTGCCAGCAGCCCGCTGGCAGGGCGCAATCAGCCCCAGCATTTT. It is translated as CASSPLAGRNQPQHF. Full variable domain (outside the CDR3, taken from reference TRBV7-2 and TRBJ1-5): GAGVSQSPSNKVTEKGKDVELRCDPISGHTALYWYRQSLGQGLEFLIYFQGNSAPDKSGLPSDRFSAERTGGSVSTLTIQRTQQEDSAVYLCASSPLAGRNQPQHFGDGTRLSIL.

In this sample, this clonotype turned up a few times. This chain connects TRBV7-9 to TRBJ2-7; D call uncertain. In germline, CDR1 is SEHNR, CDR2 FQNEAQ (reference sequence). V was cut by 3 bases and J by 6 bases, with 15 bases left in between. CDR3 size: 14 residues. CDR3 nucleotides: TGTGCCAGCAGCTTTTCCTTGGGTCCCATCGAGCAGTACTTC. It translates to CASSFSLGPIEQYF.

This clonotype was detected only a few times. The chain joins TRBV12-5 to TRBJ2-7; 8 bases match TRBD1. Trimming removed 2 bases from V and 3 bases from J; junction bases left unmatched: 3. This CDR3 is built from 14 residues. Germline CDR1 is LGHNT and CDR2 is FRNRAP. CDR3 coding DNA: TGTGCTAGTGGTTTGTGGGACAGGCTCTACGAGCAGTACTTC. Translation: CASGLWDRLYEQYF. The whole variable domain, remainder taken from reference TRBV12-5 and TRBJ2-7, is DARVTQTPRHKVTEMGQEVTMRCQPILGHNTVFWYRQTMMQGLELLAYFRNRAPLDDSGMPKDRFSAEMPDATLATLKIQPSEPRDSAVYFCASGLWDRLYEQYFGPGTRLTVT.

The CDR3 nucleotides are TGTGCCAGCAGTTACCCCGGGACACCAATGGGGAGCACTGAAGCTTTCTTT. Translated, it gives CASSYPGTPMGSTEAFF. The rearrangement joins TRBV6-6 to TRBJ1-1; a weak D match, TRBD1 (6 bases). This CDR3 contains 17 residues. Trimming removed 2 bases at V and 4 bases at J, with 20 bases between. Germline CDR1 MNHNY, CDR2 SVGAGI (reference sequence).

The sample holds many counts of this clonotype. V usage is TRBV10-1 and J usage is TRBJ2-7; either TRBD1 or TRBD2 may fit D (5 bases each). Trimming took off 4 bases at V and 4 bases at J, with 11 bases between the two ends. The CDR3 runs 13 residues. Germline-derived CDR1 and CDR2 are WNHNN and SYGVQD (reference sequence). Here the CDR3 DNA reads TGCGCCAGCAGTGGGGACGTTGGATACGAGCAGTACTTC. Its protein is CASSGDVGYEQYF.

The rearrangement joins TRBV12-3 or TRBV12-4 to TRBJ2-7; D remains ambiguous. The CDR3 is 15 amino acids. Trimming removed 3 bases at V and 5 bases at J, with 17 bases between. The CDR3 is CASSFVAPLGDEQYF. CDR3 bases: TGTGCCAGCAGTTTTGTCGCCCCGTTAGGCGACGAGCAGTACTTC.